These 4 T cell receptor beta chains came from one sample sequenced in a study of control samples from healthy donors and cancer patients. Clones were sequenced by immunoSEQ multiplex PCR, and TCRdb holds only the in-frame ones, with some missing. The profile shows about 150,000 clones, 90% to 95% of them singletons. Source material: blood. These receptors were taken from a man between 35 and 55 years old in good health.

The rearrangement links TRBV9 to TRBJ1-2; D remains ambiguous. The CDR3 consists of 14 residues. Trimming took 2 bases from V and 3 from J, leaving 11 bases between them. CDR1 and CDR2 from the germline V gene are SGDLS and YYNGEE. The CDR3 DNA sequence: TGTGCCAGCAGCGTTGGAGGAGGCGACTATGGCTACACCTTC. It is translated as CASSVGGGDYGYTF.

V and J are TRBV19 and TRBJ1-2; 7 nucleotides match TRBD1. With 5 bases clipped from V and 6 bases from J, the junction kept 12 bases outside the gene matches. Looked up from germline, CDR1 is LNHDA and CDR2 is SQIVND (reference sequence). This CDR3 has 15 residues. Written as DNA, the CDR3 is TGTGCCAGTAGTTCGTACAGGGGCGAGGTCCATGGCTACACCTTC. It yields the protein CASSSYRGEVHGYTF.

This sequence joins TRBV29-1 and TRBJ1-1, with D unresolved. CDR1 SQVTM and CDR2 ANQGSEA come from the germline V gene. V lost 8 bases to trimming and J lost 4 bases, with 11 bases between them. The CDR3 has 11 residues. CDR3 in DNA: TGCAGCCCCGGACGGGCCACTGAAGCTTTCTTT. It specifies CSPGRATEAFF.

The chain has TRBV7-6 and TRBJ1-1; D gene unclear. Trimming removed 6 bases from V and 0 bases from J, with 11 bases in between. The CDR3 is 14 residues long. Germline loops: CDR1 SGHVS, CDR2 FNYEAQ. CDR3 region: CASRQRGMNTEAFF. The CDR3 region has the DNA TGTGCCAGCAGGCAGCGTGGCATGAACACTGAAGCTTTCTTT.